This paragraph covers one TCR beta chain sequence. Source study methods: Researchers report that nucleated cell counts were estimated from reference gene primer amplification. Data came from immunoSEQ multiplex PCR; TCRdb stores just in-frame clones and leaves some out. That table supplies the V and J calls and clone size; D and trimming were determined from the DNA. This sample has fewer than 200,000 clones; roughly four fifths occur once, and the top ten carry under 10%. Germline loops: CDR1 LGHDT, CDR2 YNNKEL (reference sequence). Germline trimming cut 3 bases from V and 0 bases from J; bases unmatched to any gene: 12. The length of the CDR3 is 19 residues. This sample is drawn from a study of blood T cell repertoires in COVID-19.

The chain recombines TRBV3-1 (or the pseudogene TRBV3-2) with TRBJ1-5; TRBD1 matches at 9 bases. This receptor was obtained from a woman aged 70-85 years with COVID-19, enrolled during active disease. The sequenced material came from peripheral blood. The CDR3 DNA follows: TGTGCCAGCAGCCATAAAGGACAGGGGAGAGGGTATAGCAATCAGCCCCAGCATTTT. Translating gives CASSHKGQGRGYSNQPQHF.